This T cell receptor beta chain was identified in a study of human T cells and chemical hapten exposure. Study in general: Investigators sensitized around 2 cm by around 2 cm of upper inner arm skin with 2% DPC. During the roughly 25-week study period, patients had diphenylcyclopropenone applied to the scalp every week. Per-sample TCR yield variation was attributed mainly to small pooled library volume differences.

Via MiXCR, TCRdb re-called the RACE reads, giving one row per CDR3 protein. The sample shows approximately 80,000 distinct CDR3 sequences, roughly 10% of them seen only once. Study findings and constraints: The immune response of these alopecia patients might not match healthy individuals'.

The V end lost 3 bases, the J end lost 2 bases, and 11 bases lay between the germline ends. The CDR3 has 14 residues. CDR1 and CDR2 from the germline V gene are SGHDT and YYEEEE. This clonotype was seen at least ten times. Its specificity is unknown. As to time point: patch test 2, 6 weeks after DPC sensitization. Indicated treatment: therapeutic diphenylcyclopropenone sensitization with weekly scalp DPC. The material sequenced was whole blood, taken in connection with sensitization to the hapten diphenylcyclopropenone (DPC). This rearrangement joins TRBV5-6 to TRBJ1-2; D perhaps matches TRBD1 (5 bases). The receptor comes from a woman aged 25 to 39 with alopecia areata. Some clones in this sample may be carry-over from other donors' samples. CDR3 region: CASSWGTQNYGYTF. CDR3 in DNA: TGTGCCAGCAGCTGGGGGACCCAGAACTATGGCTACACCTTC. The whole variable domain, filled in from reference TRBV5-6 and TRBJ1-2, reads DAGVTQSPTHLIKTRGQQVTLRCSPKSGHDTVSWYQQALGQGPQFIFQYYEEEERQRGNFPDRFSGHQFPNYSSELNVNALLLGDSALYLCASSWGTQNYGYTFGSGTRLTVV.